A selection of T cell receptor beta chains follows, all from one sample in a study of blood T cell repertoires in COVID-19. Assay used: immunoSEQ multiplex PCR; TCRdb lists only in-frame clones, some missing. The repertoire holds around 190,000 clones, with 65% to 90% as singletons. The sequenced sample consisted of peripheral blood. These receptors all stem from a human donor in a cohort sampled during active COVID-19. The CDR3 runs from the conserved cysteine through the conserved F or W. The D gene is left open where the match is weak. The listing skips clone size in some rows; elsewhere it reads once, few, many or a size class.

CDR3aa,CDR3nt,v_gene,d_gene,j_gene,abundance
CAKTSGKNYEQYF,TGTGCCAAGACTAGCGGGAAAAACTACGAGCAGTACTTC,TRBV2,TRBD2,TRBJ2-7,-
CASSPDRGRLYEQFF,TGTGCCAGCAGCCCAGACAGGGGGCGATTGTATGAGCAGTTCTTC,TRBV3-1/TRBV3-2,TRBD1,TRBJ2-1,-
CASSLYLEHEQFF,TGTGCCAGCAGTTTATATCTGGAGCATGAGCAGTTCTTC,TRBV12-3/TRBV12-4,-,TRBJ2-1,-
CARSYPGLGAFF,TGTGCCAGAAGCTACCCGGGACTTGGAGCTTTCTTT,TRBV5-3,-,TRBJ1-1,-
CASSLAVAELSSSEQFF,TGTGCCAGCAGCCTCGCGGTAGCGGAGCTCTCGAGTAGTGAGCAGTTCTTC,TRBV2,-,TRBJ2-1,-
CASSTLTSGTDEQYF,TGTGCCAGCAGTACCTTGACTAGCGGGACGGACGAGCAGTACTTC,TRBV28,TRBD2,TRBJ2-7,-
CASSFRSASDGYTF,TGCGCCAGCAGCTTTAGGAGCGCAAGTGACGGCTACACCTTC,TRBV5-1,-,TRBJ1-2,-
CASSHRGQGPGELFF,TGCGCCAGCAGTCACCGGGGACAAGGGCCGGGGGAGCTGTTTTTT,TRBV10-2,-,TRBJ2-2,-
CASSPGTSGIETQYF,TGTGCCAGCAGCCCCGGGACTAGCGGGATAGAGACCCAGTACTTC,TRBV4-2,TRBD2,TRBJ2-5,-
CASSYSRNNQPQHF,TGTGCCAGCAGTTATTCCAGGAACAATCAGCCCCAGCATTTT,TRBV6-5,-,TRBJ1-5,-
CSVGRGNSYEQYF,TGCAGCGTTGGCAGGGGGAACTCCTACGAGCAGTACTTC,TRBV29-1,TRBD1,TRBJ2-7,-
CASSLQGAITDTQYF,TGTGCCAGCAGTTTACAGGGGGCGATCACAGATACGCAGTATTTT,TRBV28,TRBD1,TRBJ2-3,-
CASRRDTYNEQFF,TGTGCCAGCAGACGGGACACTTACAATGAGCAGTTCTTC,TRBV6-6,-,TRBJ2-1,-
CASSYDRDRREKLFF,TGCGCCAGCAGCTACGACCGGGACAGGCGTGAAAAACTGTTTTTT,TRBV5-1,TRBD1,TRBJ1-4,-
CASSLMGQGTDTQYF,TGTGCCAGCTCACTCATGGGACAGGGAACAGATACGCAGTATTTT,TRBV18,TRBD1,TRBJ2-3,once
CASSPIGGRAREQFF,TGTGCCAGCTCACCAATCGGCGGGAGGGCCCGTGAGCAGTTCTTC,TRBV18,TRBD2,TRBJ2-1,-
CASRGEGTEAFF,TGTGCCAGCAGGGGGGAGGGCACTGAAGCTTTCTTT,TRBV5-4,-,TRBJ1-1,once
CASPGVVSGANVLTF,TGTGCCAGCCCGGGAGTCGTCTCTGGGGCCAACGTCCTGACTTTC,TRBV7-9,-,TRBJ2-6,-
CASSFIGTREYTGELFF,TGTGCCAGCAGCTTTATCGGGACTAGAGAGTACACCGGGGAGCTGTTTTTT,TRBV7-9,TRBD2,TRBJ2-2,-
CASSFLAGKGRNEQFF,TGTGCCAGCAGCTTTCTGGCAGGGAAAGGTCGGAATGAGCAGTTCTTC,TRBV11-2,-,TRBJ2-1,-
CASSLDRARNEQYF,TGTGCCAGCAGTCTCGACAGGGCGAGAAACGAGCAGTACTTC,TRBV28,TRBD1,TRBJ2-7,few
CASSHRDATLGTEAFF,TGTGCCAGTAGCCACCGGGATGCAACATTGGGCACTGAAGCTTTCTTT,TRBV19,-,TRBJ1-1,-